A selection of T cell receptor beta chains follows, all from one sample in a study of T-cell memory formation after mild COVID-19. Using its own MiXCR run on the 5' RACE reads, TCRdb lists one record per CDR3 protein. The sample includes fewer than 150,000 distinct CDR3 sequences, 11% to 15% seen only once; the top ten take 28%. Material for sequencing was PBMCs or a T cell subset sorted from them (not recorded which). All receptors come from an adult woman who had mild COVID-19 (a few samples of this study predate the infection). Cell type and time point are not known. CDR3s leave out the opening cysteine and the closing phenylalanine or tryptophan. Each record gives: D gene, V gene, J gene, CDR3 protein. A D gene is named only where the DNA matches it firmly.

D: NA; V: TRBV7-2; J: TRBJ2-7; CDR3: ASSYLSYEQY
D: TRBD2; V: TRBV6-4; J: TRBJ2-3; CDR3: ASSDGLASY
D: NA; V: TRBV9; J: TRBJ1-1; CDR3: ASSIRGNENTEAF
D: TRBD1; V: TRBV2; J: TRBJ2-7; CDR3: ASSGQGQDHEQY
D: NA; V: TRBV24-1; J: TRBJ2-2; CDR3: ATSDSRLHTGELF
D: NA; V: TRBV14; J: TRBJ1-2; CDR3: ASSPYGYGYT
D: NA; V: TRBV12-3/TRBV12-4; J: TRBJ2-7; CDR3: ASSLVGSYYEQY
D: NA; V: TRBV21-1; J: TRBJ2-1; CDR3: ASSESDSLSYNEQF
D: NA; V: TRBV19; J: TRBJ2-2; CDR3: ASSIVGPTGELF
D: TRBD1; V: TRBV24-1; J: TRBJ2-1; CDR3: ATSETTGVQVDEQF
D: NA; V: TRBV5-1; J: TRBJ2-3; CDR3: ASSLAPTDTQY
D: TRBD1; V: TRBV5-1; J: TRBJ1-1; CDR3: ASSGKTGMNTEAF
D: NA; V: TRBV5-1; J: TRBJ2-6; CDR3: ASSLDRAGANVLT
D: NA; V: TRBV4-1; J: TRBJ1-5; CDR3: ASSQEGLGGGQPQH
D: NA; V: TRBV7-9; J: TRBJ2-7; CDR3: ASSLTHEQY
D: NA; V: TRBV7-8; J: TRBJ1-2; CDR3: ASSSDQRASDYGYT
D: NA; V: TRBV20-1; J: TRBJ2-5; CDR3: SARLLGQGETQY
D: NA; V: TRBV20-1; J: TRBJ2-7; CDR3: SAREGGEQY
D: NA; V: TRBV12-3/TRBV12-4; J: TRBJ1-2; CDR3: ASSSPENYGYT
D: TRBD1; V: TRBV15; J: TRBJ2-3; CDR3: ATSGRDSETDTQY
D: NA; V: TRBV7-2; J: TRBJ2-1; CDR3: ASSSPYGNRNEQF
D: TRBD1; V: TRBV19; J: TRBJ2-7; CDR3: ASAWTGTDEQY
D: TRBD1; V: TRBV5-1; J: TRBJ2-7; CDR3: ASSLAGQGASYEQY
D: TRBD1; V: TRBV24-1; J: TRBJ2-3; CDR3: ATSDLDRGIDTQY
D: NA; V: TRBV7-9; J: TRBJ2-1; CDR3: ASSPREKPYNEQF
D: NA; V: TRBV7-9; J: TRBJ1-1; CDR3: ASSRWDKANTEAF
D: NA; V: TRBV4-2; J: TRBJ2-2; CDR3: ASSQDEGDSNTGELF
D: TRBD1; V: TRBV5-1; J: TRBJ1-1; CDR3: ASSTGTGEGDTEAF
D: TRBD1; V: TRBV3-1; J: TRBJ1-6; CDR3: ASSQENEPGQGRHYNSPLH
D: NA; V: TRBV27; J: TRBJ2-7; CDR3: ASSLAGAHTPYEQY
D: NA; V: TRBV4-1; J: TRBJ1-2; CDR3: ASSNPGNYGYT
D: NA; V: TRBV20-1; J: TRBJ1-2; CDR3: SARAGDYGYT
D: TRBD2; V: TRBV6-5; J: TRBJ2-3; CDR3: ASSPSLGKGGADTQY
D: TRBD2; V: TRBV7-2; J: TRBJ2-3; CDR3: ASSLEWLAGGPHTDTQY
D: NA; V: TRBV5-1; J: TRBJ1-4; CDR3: ASSLRVGGLGNEKLF
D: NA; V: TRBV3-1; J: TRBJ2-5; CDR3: ASTPSATQETQY
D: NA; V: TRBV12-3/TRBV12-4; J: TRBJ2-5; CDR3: ASGEEAETQY